The source of this T cell receptor beta chain is a study of blood T cells in healthy people across ages. The germline gives CDR1 SEHNR, CDR2 FQNEAQ (reference sequence). The CDR3 totals 15 residues. Trimming removed 5 bases at V and 0 bases at J, with 14 bases between. A second about 7 to 11 cycle PCR used barcoded and J-beta primers. One entry per CDR3 protein, called by TCRdb with MiXCR from the 5' RACE reads. The repertoire holds 800,000 to 1,300,000 distinct CDR3 sequences, with almost 25% as singletons. This sample was also put to use in a study of T cells of mothers and their children. This second study notes: Comparable shaping of TCR recombination output by thymic selection was observed in related and unrelated pairs.

The V call is TRBV7-9, the J call TRBJ2-7, with D tentatively TRBD1 (5 bases). What was sequenced was blood. This TCR was sampled from a girl aged 2-10 years in good health. The CDR3 DNA reads as TGTGCCAGCAGCGGGGTAGGGGCAGGCTCCTACGAGCAGTACTTC. This sequence encodes CASSGVGAGSYEQYF.